This T cell receptor beta chain was captured in a study of graft-versus-host responses after intestinal transplantation. Findings and caveats of the study: Recipient bone marrow held GvH clones, some seen earlier in ileum or blood.

The trim removed 0 bases at V and 11 bases at J, leaving 7 bases unmatched. Looked up from germline, CDR1 is MNHEY and CDR2 is SVGAGI. The CDR3 is made up of 16 amino acids. The assay was immunoSEQ multiplex PCR, and TCRdb's table has in-frame clones only and misses some. This table has around 99,000 clones, more than 85% appearing once. About this clone itself: Its antigen is not known.

The receptor comes from a human donor who received an intestinal transplant. The sample was unstimulated CD8+ T cells sorted from spleen or lymph node cells, taken before intestinal transplant. The rearrangement joins TRBV6-5 to TRBJ2-2, with 12 bases that match TRBD2. This CDR3 is CASSYSGLAGGHELFF. In nucleotides, the CDR3 is TGTGCCAGCAGTTACTCCGGTCTAGCGGGGGGGCACGAGCTGTTTTTT.